The next 25 T cell receptor beta chains were all read from a single sample in a study of cytomegalovirus exposure and HLA in healthy donors. The PCR ran on 60 Vbeta and 13 Jbeta primers. The data were produced by immunoSEQ multiplex PCR, yet TCRdb's version contains in-frame clones alone and is incomplete. Among more than 85,000 clones listed, 75% to 90% were seen once. Sequenced input: PBMCs. These receptor sequences come from a man aged 40-49 years in good health and CMV-seronegative.

The chain has TRBV28 and TRBJ1-6, with a possible D match to TRBD1 (5 bases). The CDR3 consists of 10 residues. Germline V CDR1 and CDR2: MDHEN, SYDVKM. Trimming shortened V by 11 bases and J by 8 bases, and 7 bases separated the two germline ends. The CDR3 region has the DNA TGTGCCGGGGGGGATTCACCCCTCCACTTT. Translating it yields CAGGDSPLHF.

The chain combines TRBV6-1 with TRBJ1-1, with D hard to call. The CDR3 loop spans 16 amino acids. CDR1 is MNHNS, CDR2 SASEGT, per germline. Trimming removed 4 bases at V and 0 bases at J, with 15 bases between. The DNA of the CDR3 is TGTGCCAGCAGTGCCCCTTGGGAGGATTTGAACACTGAAGCTTTCTTT. It encodes CASSAPWEDLNTEAFF.

CDR3 region: CASSLGTARSYEQYF. The CDR3 bases are TGTGCCAGCAGCTTAGGGACAGCGAGGTCCTACGAGCAGTACTTC. The chain carries TRBV7-6 and TRBJ2-7, with D perhaps TRBD1 (6 bases). CDR3 size: 15 residues. CDR1 is SGHVS and CDR2 is FNYEAQ in the germline V gene. V was cut by 1 base and J by 1 base, with 11 bases left in between.

On this clone itself: A read error may produce the germline difference seen at one junction end. Additional DNA sequences in this sample encode the identical CDR3. The chain is built from TRBV15 and TRBJ2-2; 8 nucleotides line up with TRBD2. Germline CDR1 reads LNHNV; CDR2 reads YYDKDF (reference sequence). This CDR3 spans 13 amino acids. CDR3 bases: TGTGCTACCAGCTCTAGCGGGTTCGGGGAGCTGTTTTTT. Protein product: CATSSSGFGELFF.

The chain carries TRBV27 and TRBJ1-5; possible D gene TRBD1, 6 bases. This CDR3 contains 14 residues. Trimming cost V 6 bases and J 5 bases, with 14 bases left between them. The germline V gene has CDR1 MNHEY and CDR2 SMNVEV (reference sequence). The CDR3 DNA follows: TGTGCCAGCAGGCTACAGGGATGGGATCAGCCCCAGCATTTT. As protein: CASRLQGWDQPQHF.

The chain carries TRBV25-1 and TRBJ1-1; 9 bases agree with TRBD1. In germline, CDR1 is MGHDK, CDR2 SYGVNS. This CDR3 is 15 amino acids long. V dropped 4 bases and J dropped 5; count of bases not matched to a gene: 8. CDR3 DNA: TGTGCCAGCAGTGCTAACAGGGGGCTTAGAACTGAAGCTTTCTTT. It translates to CASSANRGLRTEAFF.

V gene TRBV10-3 combines with J gene TRBJ2-2, with TRBD2 as a possible D gene (6 bases). The CDR3 contains 14 residues. The germline CDR1 and CDR2 sequences are ENHRY and SYGVKD. Trimming shortened V by 2 bases and J by 4 bases, and 8 bases separated the two germline ends. In DNA, the CDR3 is TGTGCCATCAGTGAGCGGGGAGGCACCGGGGAGCTGTTTTTT. Protein product: CAISERGGTGELFF.

The rearrangement links TRBV19 to TRBJ1-2; TRBD1 agrees at 8 bases. Germline assignment: CDR1 LNHDA and CDR2 SQIVND (reference sequence). J lost 7 bases, V lost 4 bases, and 8 bases had no gene match. The length of the CDR3 is 14 residues. The CDR3 nucleotides are TGTGCCAGTAGTACGGAGGACAGGGTGGCTGGCTACACCTTC. The encoded protein is CASSTEDRVAGYTF. Full variable domain (missing parts from reference TRBV19 and TRBJ1-2): DGGITQSPKYLFRKEGQNVTLSCEQNLNHDAMYWYRQDPGQGLRLIYYSQIVNDFQKGDIAEGYSVSREKKESFPLTVTSAQKNPTAFYLCASSTEDRVAGYTFGSGTRLTVV.

The J gene is TRBJ2-7, the V gene TRBV29-1, with 8 bases lining up with TRBD1. Trimming took 3 bases from V and 3 from J; bases not matched to a gene: 1. The CDR3 consists of 12 residues. In germline, CDR1 is SQVTM, CDR2 ANQGSEA. The CDR3 nucleotides are TGCAGCGTTGACACAGGGGGCTACGAGCAGTACTTC. It yields the protein CSVDTGGYEQYF.

V and J are TRBV6-1 and TRBJ2-7; D may be TRBD2 (5 bases). V lost 2 bases, J lost 6 bases, and 8 bases lay in between. Germline CDR1 and CDR2: MNHNS and SASEGT. This CDR3 contains 12 residues. The CDR3 coding sequence is TGTGCCAGCAGTGAACGTGGGAGCGAGCAGTACTTC. It specifies CASSERGSEQYF.

The rearrangement links TRBV19 to TRBJ1-1; possibly TRBD1 for D (6 bases). Germline V gene lookup returns CDR1 LNHDA and CDR2 SQIVND (reference sequence). V lost 2 bases, J lost 1 base, and 11 bases lay in between. The CDR3 runs 15 residues. This chain's CDR3 is CASSISDSPNTEAFF. DNA for the CDR3: TGTGCCAGTAGTATATCGGACAGCCCGAACACTGAAGCTTTCTTT.

CDR3 sequence (DNA): TGTGCCACCCTTGGGGCCACCTTTAGAAACGAGCAGTACTTC. As protein: CATLGATFRNEQYF. The J gene is TRBJ2-7, the V gene TRBV9; D might be TRBD1 (5 bases). The CDR3 covers 14 residues. Trimming took off 9 bases at V and 5 bases at J, with 21 bases between the two ends. The germline V gene encodes CDR1 SGDLS and CDR2 YYNGEE.

This chain uses TRBV27 with TRBJ2-3, with a weak D call TRBD2 (5 bases). V lost 4 bases and J lost 4, with 12 bases in between. In germline, CDR1 is MNHEY, CDR2 SMNVEV (reference sequence). The CDR3 is 14 residues long. CDR3 protein: CASSSGMWPDTQYF. The CDR3, as DNA: TGTGCCAGCAGTTCCGGGATGTGGCCAGATACGCAGTATTTT.

The chain recombines TRBV25-1 with TRBJ1-1; TRBD1 agrees at 7 bases. Germline CDR1 and CDR2: MGHDK and SYGVNS. There are 14 residues in the CDR3. Trimming cost V 6 bases and J 1 base; bases outside gene matches: 5. CDR3 DNA: TGTGCCAGCAGAGCTACAGGGGAGAACACTGAAGCTTTCTTT. This encodes CASRATGENTEAFF.

This sequence joins TRBV7-3 and TRBJ2-7, with a possible D match to TRBD2 (6 bases). Between the trimmed V and J ends, which lost 5 bases and 3 bases, there was a span of 14 bases. The germline CDR1 and CDR2 sequences are SGHTA and FQGTGA. This CDR3 spans 14 amino acids. CDR3 in DNA: TGTGCCAGCAGCACAAATGGGGGGATCTACGAGCAGTACTTC. Its translation: CASSTNGGIYEQYF.

J is TRBJ2-1 and V is TRBV12-5, with 7 nucleotides matching TRBD2. The CDR3 totals 19 residues. V lost 0 bases and J lost 13; bases outside the gene matches: 24. CDR1 LGHNT and CDR2 FRNRAP come from the germline V gene. Here the CDR3 reads CASGLVPRGGGPYLTPQFF. The CDR3 bases are TGTGCTAGTGGTTTGGTCCCCCGGGGCGGGGGACCCTACCTCACCCCCCAGTTCTTC.

The chain uses TRBV6-5 and TRBJ1-1, with D hard to call. CDR1 is MNHEY, CDR2 SVGAGI, per germline. The CDR3 extends over 14 amino acids. V lost 2 bases and J lost 1, with 8 bases in between. The CDR3: CASSYRGSNTEAFF. CDR3 sequence (DNA): TGTGCCAGCAGTTACCGGGGATCGAACACTGAAGCTTTCTTT.

This clone came up a few times. This rearrangement joins TRBV5-4 to TRBJ2-5; 10 bases are a match to TRBD2. Looked up from germline, CDR1 is SGHNT and CDR2 is YYREEE (reference sequence). The CDR3 is 14 residues long. The ends lost 4 bases at V and 7 bases at J; junction bases unmatched: 7. The CDR3, as DNA: TGTGCCAGCAGCCTCGGGACTAGCGAGGGGACCCAGTACTTC. As protein: CASSLGTSEGTQYF.

The chain carries TRBV4-1 and TRBJ1-4; 9 bases agree with TRBD1. This CDR3 is built from 15 residues. CDR1 is MGHRA, CDR2 YSYEKL, per germline. Trimming cost V 4 bases and J 7 bases; bases outside gene matches: 7. CDR3 sequence: CASSPPGQGGEKLFF. In DNA form, the CDR3 reads TGCGCCAGCAGCCCCCCGGGACAGGGCGGTGAAAAACTGTTTTTT.

The V gene is TRBV5-1, the J gene TRBJ2-3; TRBD2 matches at 13 bases. The germline gives CDR1 SGHRS, CDR2 YFSETQ. The CDR3 loop spans 15 amino acids. J was trimmed by 2 bases and V by 4 bases; bases with no gene match: 1. The CDR3 region has the DNA TGCGCCAGCAGCGGGACTAGCGGGGCCACAGATACGCAGTATTTT. It encodes CASSGTSGATDTQYF.

V gene TRBV7-9 combines with J gene TRBJ1-2; 7 bases match TRBD1. The CDR3 totals 14 residues. Germline V CDR1 and CDR2: SEHNR, FQNEAQ (reference sequence). J lost 7 bases, V lost 3 bases, and 8 bases had no gene match. The CDR3 is CASSFGQDGSGYTF. The CDR3 coding sequence is TGTGCCAGCAGCTTTGGACAGGATGGAAGTGGCTACACCTTC.

This clone turned up a few times. The chain combines TRBV11-1 with TRBJ2-7; perhaps TRBD2 as D (6 bases). The CDR3 totals 15 residues. V shed 3 bases and J shed 6 bases, with 18 bases lying between them. Germline loops: CDR1 SGHAT, CDR2 FQDESV (reference sequence). CDR3 nucleotide sequence: TGTGCCAGCAGCTTGACTAGGACTACCGGTGGCGAGCAGTACTTC. Its translation is CASSLTRTTGGEQYF.

The rearrangement uses TRBV7-9 and TRBJ2-7; D unclear. Trimming took off 5 bases at V and 2 bases at J, with 13 bases between the two ends. Germline V gives CDR1 SEHNR, CDR2 FQNEAQ (reference sequence). CDR3 size: 14 residues. This CDR3 reads CASSLPGSPYEQYF. CDR3 bases: TGTGCCAGCAGCCTCCCAGGCAGCCCCTACGAGCAGTACTTC.

J is TRBJ1-3 and V is TRBV6-6; 9 bases line up with TRBD1. The CDR3 extends over 15 amino acids. The germline V gene has CDR1 MNHNY and CDR2 SVGAGI (reference sequence). J was trimmed by 10 bases and V by 6 bases; bases with no gene match: 13. The CDR3 region is CASRTTGGEVGTIYF. The CDR3 region has the DNA TGTGCCAGCAGAACAACAGGGGGCGAAGTAGGGACCATATATTTT.

V gene TRBV4-1 combines with J gene TRBJ1-1; 7 nucleotides agree with TRBD1. Germline V gene sequence: CDR1 MGHRA, CDR2 YSYEKL. V lost 3 bases, J lost 0 bases, and 4 bases stayed unmatched. The CDR3 length is 15 residues. Written as DNA, the CDR3 is TGCGCCAGCAGCCACCTAGGGGGCCTGAACACTGAAGCTTTCTTT. Encoded protein: CASSHLGGLNTEAFF.